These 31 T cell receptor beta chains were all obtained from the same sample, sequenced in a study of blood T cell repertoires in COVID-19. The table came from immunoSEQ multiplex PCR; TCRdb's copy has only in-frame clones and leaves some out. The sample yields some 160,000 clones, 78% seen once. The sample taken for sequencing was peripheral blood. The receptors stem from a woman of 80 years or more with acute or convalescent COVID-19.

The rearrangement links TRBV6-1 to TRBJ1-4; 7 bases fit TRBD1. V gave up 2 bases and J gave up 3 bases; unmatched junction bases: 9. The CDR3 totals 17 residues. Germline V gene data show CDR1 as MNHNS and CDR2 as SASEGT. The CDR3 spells CASSERIGGLANEKLFF. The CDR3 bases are TGTGCCAGCAGTGAAAGGATAGGGGGCTTGGCTAATGAAAAACTGTTTTTT.

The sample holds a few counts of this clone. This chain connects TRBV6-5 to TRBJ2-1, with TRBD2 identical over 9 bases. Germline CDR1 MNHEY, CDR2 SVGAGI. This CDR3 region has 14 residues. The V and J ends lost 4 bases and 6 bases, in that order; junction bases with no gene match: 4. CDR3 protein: CASSWGLAGNEQFF. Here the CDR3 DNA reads TGTGCCAGCAGTTGGGGACTAGCTGGCAATGAGCAGTTCTTC.

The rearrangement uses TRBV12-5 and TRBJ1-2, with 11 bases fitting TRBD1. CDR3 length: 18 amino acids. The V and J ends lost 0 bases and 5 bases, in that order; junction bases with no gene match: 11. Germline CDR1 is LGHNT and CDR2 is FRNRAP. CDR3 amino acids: CASGLVPAGTGGGYGYTF. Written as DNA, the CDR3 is TGTGCTAGTGGTTTGGTACCCGCCGGGACAGGGGGTGGTTATGGCTACACCTTC.

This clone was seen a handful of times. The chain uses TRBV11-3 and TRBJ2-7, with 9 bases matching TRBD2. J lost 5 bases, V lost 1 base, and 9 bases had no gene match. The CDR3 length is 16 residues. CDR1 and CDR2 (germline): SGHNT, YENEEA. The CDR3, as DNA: TGTGCCAGCAGCTTAGGGTCAGCGGGAGGCGGCAACGAGCAGTACTTC. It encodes CASSLGSAGGGNEQYF.

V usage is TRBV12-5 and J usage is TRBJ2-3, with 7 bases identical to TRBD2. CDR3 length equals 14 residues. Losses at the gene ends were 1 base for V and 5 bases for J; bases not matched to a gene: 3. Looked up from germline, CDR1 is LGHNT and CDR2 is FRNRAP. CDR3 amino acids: CASGLGIAGDTQYF. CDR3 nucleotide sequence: TGTGCTAGTGGTTTGGGGATAGCGGGAGATACGCAGTATTTT.

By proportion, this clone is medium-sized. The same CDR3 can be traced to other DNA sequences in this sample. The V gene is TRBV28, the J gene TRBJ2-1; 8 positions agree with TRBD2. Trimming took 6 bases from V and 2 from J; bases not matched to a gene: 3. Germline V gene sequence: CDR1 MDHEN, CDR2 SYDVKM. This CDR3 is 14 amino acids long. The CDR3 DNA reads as TGTGCCAGCAGCCTTAGCGGGACCTACAATGAGCAGTTCTTC. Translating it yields CASSLSGTYNEQFF.

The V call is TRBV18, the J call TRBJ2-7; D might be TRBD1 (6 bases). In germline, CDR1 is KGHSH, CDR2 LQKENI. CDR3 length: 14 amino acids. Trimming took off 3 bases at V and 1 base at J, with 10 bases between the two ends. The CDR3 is CASSPRDNSYEQYF. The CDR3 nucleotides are TGTGCCAGCTCACCCCGGGACAATTCCTACGAGCAGTACTTC.

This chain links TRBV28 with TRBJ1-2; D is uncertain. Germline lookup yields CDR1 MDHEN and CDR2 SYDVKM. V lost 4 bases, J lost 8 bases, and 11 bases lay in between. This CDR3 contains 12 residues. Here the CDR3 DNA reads TGTGCCAGCAGTTATGGGCCGGGAGGCTACACCTTC. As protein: CASSYGPGGYTF.

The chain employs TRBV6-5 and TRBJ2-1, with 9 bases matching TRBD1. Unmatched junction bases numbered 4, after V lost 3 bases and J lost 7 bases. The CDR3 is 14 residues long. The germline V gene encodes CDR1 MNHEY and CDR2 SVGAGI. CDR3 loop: CASSYDRGANEQFF. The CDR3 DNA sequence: TGTGCCAGCAGTTATGACAGGGGGGCGAATGAGCAGTTCTTC.

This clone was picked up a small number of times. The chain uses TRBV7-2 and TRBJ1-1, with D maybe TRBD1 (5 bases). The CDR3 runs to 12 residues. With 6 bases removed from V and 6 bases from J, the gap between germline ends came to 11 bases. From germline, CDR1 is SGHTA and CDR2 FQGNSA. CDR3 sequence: CASRPDSAEAFF. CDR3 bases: TGTGCCAGCAGACCTGACAGCGCTGAAGCTTTCTTT.

CDR3 nucleotides: TGTGCCAGCAGCATGACAGGGGACGGGGGTTCGGGCTACACCTTC. This sequence encodes CASSMTGDGGSGYTF. The rearrangement links TRBV7-9 to TRBJ1-2; TRBD1 aligns across 8 bases. This CDR3 contains 15 residues. CDR1 is SEHNR, CDR2 FQNEAQ, per germline (reference sequence). The J segment lost 8 bases and the V segment lost 5 bases, leaving 13 bases of the junction unmatched.

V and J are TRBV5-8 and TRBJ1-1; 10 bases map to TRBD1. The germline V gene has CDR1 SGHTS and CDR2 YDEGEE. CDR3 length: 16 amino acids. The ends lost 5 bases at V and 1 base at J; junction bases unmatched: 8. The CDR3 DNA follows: TGTGCCAGCAGGGGGGGACAGGGGAGAGGGAACACTGAAGCTTTCTTT. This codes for CASRGGQGRGNTEAFF.

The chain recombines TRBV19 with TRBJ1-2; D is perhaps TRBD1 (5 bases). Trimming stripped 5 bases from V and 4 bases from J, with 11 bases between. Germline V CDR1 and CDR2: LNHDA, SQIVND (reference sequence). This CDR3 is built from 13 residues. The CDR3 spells CASSLGGAYGYTF. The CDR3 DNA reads TGTGCCAGTAGTCTGGGGGGAGCCTATGGCTACACCTTC.

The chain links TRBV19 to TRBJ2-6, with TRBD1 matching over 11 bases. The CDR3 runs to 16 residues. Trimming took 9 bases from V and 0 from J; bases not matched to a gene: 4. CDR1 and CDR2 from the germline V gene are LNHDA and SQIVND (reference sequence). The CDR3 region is CASRTGGLSGANVLTF. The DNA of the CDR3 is TGTGCCAGCCGGACAGGGGGCCTCTCTGGGGCCAACGTCCTGACTTTC. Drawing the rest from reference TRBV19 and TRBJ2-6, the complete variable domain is DGGITQSPKYLFRKEGQNVTLSCEQNLNHDAMYWYRQDPGQGLRLIYYSQIVNDFQKGDIAEGYSVSREKKESFPLTVTSAQKNPTAFYLCASRTGGLSGANVLTFGAGSRLTVL.

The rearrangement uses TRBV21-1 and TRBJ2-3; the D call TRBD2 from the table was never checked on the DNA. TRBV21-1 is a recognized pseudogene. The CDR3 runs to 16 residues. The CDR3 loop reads CASKKHTSACTDTQYF. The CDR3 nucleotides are TGTGCCAGCAAGAAACATACTAGCGCCTGCACAGATACGCAGTATTTT.

The CDR3 DNA reads as TGTGCCAGCAGCCCGGGGGGGGCCACAGATACGCAGTATTTT. Amino acids: CASSPGGATDTQYF. The chain combines TRBV5-4 with TRBJ2-3; 8 nucleotides match TRBD2. Looked up from germline, CDR1 is SGHNT and CDR2 is YYREEE (reference sequence). J was trimmed by 2 bases and V by 4 bases; bases with no gene match: 3. CDR3 length: 14 residues. Filled out from reference TRBV5-4 and TRBJ2-3, the complete variable domain reads ETGVTQSPTHLIKTRGQQVTLRCSSQSGHNTVSWYQQALGQGPQFIFQYYREEENGRGNFPPRFSGLQFPNYSSELNVNALELDDSALYLCASSPGGATDTQYFGPGTRLTVL.

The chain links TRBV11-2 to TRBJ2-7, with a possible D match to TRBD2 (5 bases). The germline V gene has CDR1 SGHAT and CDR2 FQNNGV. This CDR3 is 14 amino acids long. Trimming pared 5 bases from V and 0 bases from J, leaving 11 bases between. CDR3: CASSPLRGSYEQYF. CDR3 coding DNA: TGTGCCAGCAGCCCGCTACGGGGCTCCTACGAGCAGTACTTC.

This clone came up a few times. CDR3 coding DNA: TGTGCCAGCAGCCGTCCGGGACACCGGACCGGGGAGCTGTTTTTT. It translates to CASSRPGHRTGELFF. The chain couples TRBV3-1 (or the pseudogene TRBV3-2) to TRBJ2-2; D perhaps matches TRBD1 (6 bases). The CDR3 totals 15 residues. Germline-derived CDR1 and CDR2 are LGHDT and YNNKEL (reference sequence). V was clipped by 4 bases and J by 5 bases, with 14 bases between them.

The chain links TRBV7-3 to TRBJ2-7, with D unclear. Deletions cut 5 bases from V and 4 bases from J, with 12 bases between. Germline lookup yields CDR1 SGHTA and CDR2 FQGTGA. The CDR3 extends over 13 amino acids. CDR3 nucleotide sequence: TGTGCCAGCAGCCCACGTAACGAGTACGAGCAGTACTTC. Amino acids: CASSPRNEYEQYF.

The DNA of the CDR3 is TGTGCCAGCAGTGAAGGTTTAGGGGGCCAGGAGACCCAGTACTTC. Its protein is CASSEGLGGQETQYF. The chain links TRBV6-1 to TRBJ2-5; 7 nucleotides line up with TRBD1. The CDR3 is made up of 15 amino acids. CDR1 is MNHNS and CDR2 is SASEGT in the germline V gene. The J segment lost 5 bases and the V segment lost 1 base, leaving 7 bases of the junction unmatched.

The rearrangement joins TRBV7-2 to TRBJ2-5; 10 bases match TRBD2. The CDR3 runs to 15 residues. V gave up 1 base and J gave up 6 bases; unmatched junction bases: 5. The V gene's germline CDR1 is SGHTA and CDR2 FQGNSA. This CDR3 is CASSLGSGGSKTQYF. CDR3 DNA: TGTGCCAGCAGCTTAGGTAGCGGGGGGAGTAAGACCCAGTACTTC.

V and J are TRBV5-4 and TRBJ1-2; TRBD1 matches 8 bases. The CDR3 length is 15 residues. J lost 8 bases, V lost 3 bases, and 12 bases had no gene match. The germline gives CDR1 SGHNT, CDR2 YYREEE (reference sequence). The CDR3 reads CASSYQIQGGEGYTF. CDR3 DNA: TGTGCCAGCAGCTACCAGATACAGGGGGGGGAAGGCTACACCTTC.

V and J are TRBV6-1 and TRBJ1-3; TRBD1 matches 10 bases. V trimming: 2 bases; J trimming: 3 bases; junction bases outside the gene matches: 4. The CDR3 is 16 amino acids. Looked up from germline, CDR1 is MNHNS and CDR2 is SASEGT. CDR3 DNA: TGTGCCAGCAGTGAACCGGGACAGGGGAATGGAAACACCATATATTTT. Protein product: CASSEPGQGNGNTIYF.

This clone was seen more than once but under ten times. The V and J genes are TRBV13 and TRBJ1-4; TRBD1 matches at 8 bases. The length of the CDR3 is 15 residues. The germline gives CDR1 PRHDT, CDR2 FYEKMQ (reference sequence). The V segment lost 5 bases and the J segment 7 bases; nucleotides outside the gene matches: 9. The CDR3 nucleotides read TGTGCCAGCAGCCTTACTGACAGGGGCGGTGAAAAACTGTTTTTT. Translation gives CASSLTDRGGEKLFF.

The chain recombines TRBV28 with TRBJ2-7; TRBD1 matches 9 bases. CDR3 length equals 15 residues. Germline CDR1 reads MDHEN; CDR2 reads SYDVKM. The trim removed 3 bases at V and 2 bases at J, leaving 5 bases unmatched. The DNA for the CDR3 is TGTGCCAGCAGTTTTCGACAGGGGGGAACCTACGAGCAGTACTTC. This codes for CASSFRQGGTYEQYF. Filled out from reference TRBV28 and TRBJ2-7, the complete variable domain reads DVKVTQSSRYLVKRTGEKVFLECVQDMDHENMFWYRQDPGLGLRLIYFSYDVKMKEKGDIPEGYSVSREKKERFSLILESASTNQTSMYLCASSFRQGGTYEQYFGPGTRLTVT.

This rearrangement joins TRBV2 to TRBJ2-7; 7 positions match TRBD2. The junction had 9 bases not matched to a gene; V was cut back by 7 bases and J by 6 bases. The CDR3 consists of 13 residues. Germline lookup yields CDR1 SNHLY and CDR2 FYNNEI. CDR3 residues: CASKDGRPGEQYF. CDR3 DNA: TGTGCCAGCAAGGACGGGAGGCCGGGCGAGCAGTACTTC.

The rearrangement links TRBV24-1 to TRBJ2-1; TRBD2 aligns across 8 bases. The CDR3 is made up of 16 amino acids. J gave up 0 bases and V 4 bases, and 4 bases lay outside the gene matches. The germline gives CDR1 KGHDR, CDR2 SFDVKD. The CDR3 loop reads CATSDQGLDSYNEQFF. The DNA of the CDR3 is TGTGCCACCAGTGACCAGGGACTAGACTCCTACAATGAGCAGTTCTTC.

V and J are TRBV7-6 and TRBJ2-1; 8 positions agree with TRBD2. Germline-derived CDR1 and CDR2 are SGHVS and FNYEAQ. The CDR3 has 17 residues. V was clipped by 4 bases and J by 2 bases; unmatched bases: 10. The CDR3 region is CASSWEASGSTYNEQFF. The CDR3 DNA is TGTGCCAGCAGCTGGGAGGCTAGCGGGTCGACCTACAATGAGCAGTTCTTC.

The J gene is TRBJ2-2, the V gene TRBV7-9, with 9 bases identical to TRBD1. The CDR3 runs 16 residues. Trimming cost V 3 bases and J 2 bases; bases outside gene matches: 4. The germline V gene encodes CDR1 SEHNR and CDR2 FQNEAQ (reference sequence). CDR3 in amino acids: CASSFWTGANTGELFF. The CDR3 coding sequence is TGTGCCAGCAGCTTCTGGACAGGGGCTAACACCGGGGAGCTGTTTTTT.

CDR3 sequence: CASSFMWGADTQYF. DNA for the CDR3: TGTGCCAGCAGCTTTATGTGGGGAGCAGATACGCAGTATTTT. This sequence joins TRBV5-5 and TRBJ2-3; the D gene is possibly TRBD2 (5 bases). The ends were cut back, 2 bases at V and 4 bases at J, with 11 bases in the middle. The CDR3 runs 14 residues. Germline CDR1 reads SGHKS; CDR2 reads YYEKEE (reference sequence). The whole variable domain, remainder taken from reference TRBV5-5 and TRBJ2-3, is DAGVTQSPTHLIKTRGQQVTLRCSPISGHKSVSWYQQVLGQGPQFIFQYYEKEERGRGNFPDRFSARQFPNYSSELNVNALLLGDSALYLCASSFMWGADTQYFGPGTRLTVL.

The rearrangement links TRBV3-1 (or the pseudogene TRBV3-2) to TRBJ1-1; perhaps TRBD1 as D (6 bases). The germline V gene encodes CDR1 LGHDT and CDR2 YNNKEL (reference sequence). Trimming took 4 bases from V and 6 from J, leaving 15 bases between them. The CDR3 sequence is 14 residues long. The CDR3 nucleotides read TGTGCCAGCAGCCGCGGGGGCGCGGGCCCTGAAGCTTTCTTT. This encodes CASSRGGAGPEAFF.